This TCR beta chain stems from a study of breast tumors, draining lymph nodes, adjacent tissues. TCRdb re-called the multiplex PCR reads with MiXCR, one entry per CDR3 protein. The table shows fewer than 200,000 distinct CDR3 sequences, with around a third occurring only once. This clonotype was picked up many times. What it recognizes is unknown. An end of the junction does not agree with germline; a read error may underlie this. Findings of the study overall: Tumor repertoires ranked between lymph nodes and nontumor tissue in diversity, with V and J gene preferences.

The germline V gene encodes CDR1 MNHEY and CDR2 SVGAGI. The CDR3 has 14 residues. The lymph nodes were axillary draining lymph nodes from breast cancer patients. This TCR derives from a female donor with breast cancer. Some clones in this sample may be carry-over from other donors' samples. This chain links TRBV6-5 with TRBJ1-4, with 7 bases aligning to TRBD1. Sample: axillary lymph node tissue. CDR3 coding DNA: TGTGCCAGCAGTCACTCGACAGGGCCCGAAAAACTGTTTTTT. Its protein is CASSHSTGPEKLFF.